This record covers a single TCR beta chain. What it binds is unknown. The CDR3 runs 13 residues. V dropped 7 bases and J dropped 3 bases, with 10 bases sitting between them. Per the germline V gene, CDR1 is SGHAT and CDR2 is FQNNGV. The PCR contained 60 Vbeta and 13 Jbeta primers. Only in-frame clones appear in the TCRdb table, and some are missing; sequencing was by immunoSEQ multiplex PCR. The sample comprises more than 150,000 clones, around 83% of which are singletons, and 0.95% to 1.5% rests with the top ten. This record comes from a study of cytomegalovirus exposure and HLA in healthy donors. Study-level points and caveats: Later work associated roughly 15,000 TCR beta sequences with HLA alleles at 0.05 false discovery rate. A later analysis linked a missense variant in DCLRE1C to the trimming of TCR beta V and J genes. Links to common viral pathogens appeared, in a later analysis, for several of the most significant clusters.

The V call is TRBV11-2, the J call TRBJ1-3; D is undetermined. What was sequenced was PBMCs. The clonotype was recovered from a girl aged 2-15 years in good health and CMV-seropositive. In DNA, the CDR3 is TGTGCCAGCACCAAACAGTTTGGAAACACCATATATTTT. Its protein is CASTKQFGNTIYF.